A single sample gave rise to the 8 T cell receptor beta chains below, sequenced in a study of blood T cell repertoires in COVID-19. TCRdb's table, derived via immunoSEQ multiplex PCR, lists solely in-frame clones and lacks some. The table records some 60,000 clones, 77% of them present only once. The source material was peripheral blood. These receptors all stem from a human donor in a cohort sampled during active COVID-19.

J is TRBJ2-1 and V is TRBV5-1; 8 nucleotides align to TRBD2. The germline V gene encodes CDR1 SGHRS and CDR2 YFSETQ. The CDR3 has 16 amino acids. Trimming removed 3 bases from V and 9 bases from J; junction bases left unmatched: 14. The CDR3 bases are TGCGCCAGCAGCTGGCCCGAAGCGGGAGCCCGGGGTGAGCAGTTCTTC. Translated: CASSWPEAGARGEQFF.

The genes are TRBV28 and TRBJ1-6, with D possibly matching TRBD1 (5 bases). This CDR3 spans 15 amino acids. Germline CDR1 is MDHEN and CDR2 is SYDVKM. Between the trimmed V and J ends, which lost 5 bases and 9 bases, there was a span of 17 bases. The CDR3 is CASSRDRPDISPLHF. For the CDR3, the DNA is TGTGCCAGCAGTCGAGACAGACCTGACATTTCACCCCTCCACTTT.

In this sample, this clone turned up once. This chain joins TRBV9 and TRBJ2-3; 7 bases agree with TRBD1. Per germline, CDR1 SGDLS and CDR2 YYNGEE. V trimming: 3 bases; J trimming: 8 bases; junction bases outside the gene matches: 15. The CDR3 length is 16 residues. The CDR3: CASSDWDSPKIGTQYF. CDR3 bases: TGTGCCAGCAGCGACTGGGACAGTCCAAAAATAGGTACGCAGTATTTT. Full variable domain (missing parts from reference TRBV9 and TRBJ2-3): DSGVTQTPKHLITATGQRVTLRCSPRSGDLSVYWYQQSLDQGLQFLIQYYNGEERAKGNILERFSAQQFPDLHSELNLSSLELGDSALYFCASSDWDSPKIGTQYFGPGTRLTVL.

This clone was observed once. CDR3 amino acids: CASSPGGAPGANVLTF. CDR3 bases: TGTGCCAGCTCCCCTGGAGGGGCGCCTGGGGCCAACGTCCTGACTTTC. This sequence joins TRBV7-2 and TRBJ2-6, with a tentative D call TRBD2 (6 bases). The length of the CDR3 is 16 residues. From germline, CDR1 is SGHTA and CDR2 FQGNSA. Trimming left V 8 bases short and J 2 bases short, with 16 bases between.

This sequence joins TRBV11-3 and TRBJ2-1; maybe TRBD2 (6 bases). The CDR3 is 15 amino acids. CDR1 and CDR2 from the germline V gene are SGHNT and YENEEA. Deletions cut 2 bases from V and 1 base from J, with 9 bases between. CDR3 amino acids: CASSLQAGSYNEQFF. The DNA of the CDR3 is TGTGCCAGCAGCTTACAAGCGGGTTCCTACAATGAGCAGTTCTTC.

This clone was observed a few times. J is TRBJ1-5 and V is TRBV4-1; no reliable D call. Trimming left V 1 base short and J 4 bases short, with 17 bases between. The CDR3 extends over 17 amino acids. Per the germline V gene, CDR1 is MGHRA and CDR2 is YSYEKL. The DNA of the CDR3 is TGCGCCAGCAGCCAAGGCGCAGGCGGGTTGGCAAATCAGCCCCAGCATTTT. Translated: CASSQGAGGLANQPQHF.

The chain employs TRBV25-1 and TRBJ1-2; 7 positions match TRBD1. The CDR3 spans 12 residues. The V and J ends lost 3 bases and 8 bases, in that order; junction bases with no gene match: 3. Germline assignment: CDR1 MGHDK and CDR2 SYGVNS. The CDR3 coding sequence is TGTGCCAGCAGTGATCAGGACAGGGGCTACACCTTC. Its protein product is CASSDQDRGYTF.

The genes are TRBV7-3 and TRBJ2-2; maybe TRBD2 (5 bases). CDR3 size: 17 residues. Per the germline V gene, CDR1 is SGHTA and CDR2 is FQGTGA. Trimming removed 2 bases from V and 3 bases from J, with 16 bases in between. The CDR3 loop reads CASSLLLGLADTGELFF. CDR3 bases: TGTGCCAGCAGCTTACTCTTAGGGCTAGCAGACACCGGGGAGCTGTTTTTT.